This record concerns one T cell receptor (beta chain) sequence. Its cognate antigen is unknown. These data come from a study of T cells in tuberculosis. General study points: GMM-specific TCRs were nearer to active tuberculosis alpha repertoires, suggesting expansion.

On average about 100,000 T cells per donor were immunosequenced. V lost 3 bases to trimming and J lost 2 bases; unmatched junction nucleotides: 11. The germline gives CDR1 KGHSH, CDR2 LQKENI. This CDR3 is built from 17 residues. The protocol was immunoSEQ multiplex PCR, while the TCRdb copy is restricted to in-frame clones and leaves out a portion. Found here are more than 30,000 clones, 95% to 97% of them singletons; the top ten hold less than 7.5%. V and J are TRBV18 and TRBJ2-3; 7 bases are a match to TRBD1. The source is a donor aged 10-29 years with latent tuberculosis or without tuberculosis infection. What was sequenced was PBMCs. CDR3 sequence (DNA): TGTGCCAGCTCACCTACGCTAACCGACAGGGACACAGATACGCAGTATTTT. Amino acids: CASSPTLTDRDTDTQYF. Full variable domain (rest looked up from reference TRBV18 and TRBJ2-3): NAGVMQNPRHLVRRRGQEARLRCSPMKGHSHVYWYRQLPEEGLKFMVYLQKENIIDESGMPKERFSAEFPKEGPSILRIQQVVRGDSAAYFCASSPTLTDRDTDTQYFGPGTRLTVL.